One sample yielded the 18 T cell receptor beta chains listed below, sequenced in a study of cytomegalovirus exposure and HLA in healthy donors (dated by TCRdb to about 2017). The library was prepared using the immunoSEQ multiplex PCR assay. For the multiplex PCR, a mixture combining 60 forward primers for TCR Vbeta segments and 13 reverse primers for TCR Jbeta segments was used. As stored in TCRdb, this immuneACCESS dataset retains in-frame rearrangements with V and J assigned. A fraction of the clones does not appear; measured against another copy, unresolved V genes explain less than half of the discrepancy, and the remainder lacks a known reason. The sample table shows approximately 300,000 clones, and 84% are seen once. The leading ten clones occupy 1.5% to 2.5% of the sample. The sequenced sample was PBMCs. Receptor source: a woman aged 35 to 49 in good health and CMV-seropositive.

The chain employs TRBV9 and TRBJ2-2, with D tentatively TRBD2 (5 bases). Germline V CDR1 and CDR2: SGDLS, YYNGEE. V was clipped by 0 bases and J by 0 bases, with 9 bases between them. The CDR3 sequence is 16 residues long. DNA of the CDR3: TGTGCCAGCAGCGTAGACTCACTAGCGAACACCGGGGAGCTGTTTTTT. This translates into CASSVDSLANTGELFF.

The chain has TRBV30 and TRBJ1-1; 7 nucleotides match TRBD1. Germline V gene lookup returns CDR1 GTSNPN and CDR2 SVGIG (reference sequence). The CDR3 runs to 14 residues. Germline trimming cut 2 bases from V and 4 bases from J; bases unmatched to any gene: 7. Written as DNA, the CDR3 is TGTGCCTGGAGTTCCGGGACAGTGGGCACTGAAGCTTTCTTT. Its translation: CAWSSGTVGTEAFF.

The rearrangement links TRBV30 to TRBJ2-2; TRBD1 aligns across 9 bases. This CDR3 comprises 17 residues. V lost 0 bases to trimming and J lost 4 bases; unmatched junction nucleotides: 9. Germline values: CDR1 GTSNPN, CDR2 SVGIG (reference sequence). CDR3 sequence reads: CAWSVRWRTGATGELFF. The DNA of the CDR3 is TGTGCCTGGAGTGTACGATGGAGGACAGGGGCCACCGGGGAGCTGTTTTTT.

The gene calls are TRBV7-9 and TRBJ2-1, with 9 bases identical to TRBD2. From germline, CDR1 is SEHNR and CDR2 FQNEAQ (reference sequence). The V gene end was trimmed by 3 bases and the J gene end by 7 bases; junction bases not matched to a gene: 10. The CDR3 spans 16 residues. The CDR3 sequence: CASSLTGTSTENEQFF. The CDR3 DNA follows: TGTGCCAGCAGCTTGACCGGGACTAGCACCGAGAATGAGCAGTTCTTC.

This clone was picked up a small number of times. This chain connects TRBV7-9 to TRBJ2-5; tentative D call: TRBD1 (6 bases). The CDR3 runs 15 residues. With 5 bases removed from V and 5 bases from J, the gap between germline ends came to 18 bases. Per germline, CDR1 SEHNR and CDR2 FQNEAQ (reference sequence). CDR3 in DNA: TGTGCCAGCAGCCAAGCAGGGGTGCAGGAGGAGACCCAGTACTTC. This sequence encodes CASSQAGVQEETQYF. Using reference TRBV7-9 and TRBJ2-5 for the parts outside the CDR3, the full variable domain is DTGVSQNPRHKITKRGQNVTFRCDPISEHNRLYWYRQTLGQGPEFLTYFQNEAQLEKSRLLSDRFSAERPKGSFSTLEIQRTEQGDSAMYLCASSQAGVQEETQYFGPGTRLLVL.

The chain joins TRBV6-1 to TRBJ2-5; possible D gene TRBD2, 6 bases. The germline gives CDR1 MNHNS, CDR2 SASEGT. The CDR3 is 14 amino acids. The V and J ends lost 4 bases and 4 bases respectively, with 13 bases between them. CDR3 sequence reads: CASSAGGVLETQYF. CDR3 in DNA: TGTGCCAGCAGTGCCGGAGGGGTTCTAGAGACCCAGTACTTC.

This chain links TRBV4-3 with TRBJ2-6; perhaps TRBD2 as D (6 bases). Germline CDR1 and CDR2: LGHNA and YSLEER. V dropped 0 bases and J dropped 0 bases, with 9 bases sitting between them. The CDR3 spans 17 residues. CDR3 sequence (DNA): TGCGCCAGCAGCCAAGATACGGGAGACTCTGGGGCCAACGTCCTGACTTTC. It specifies CASSQDTGDSGANVLTF.

The V gene is TRBV25-1, the J gene TRBJ1-1; TRBD1 matches 7 bases. Losses at the gene ends were 8 bases for V and 6 bases for J; bases not matched to a gene: 9. CDR3 length: 13 residues. Per germline, CDR1 MGHDK and CDR2 SYGVNS. In nucleotides, the CDR3 is TGTGCCAGCCGGGACAGCGGAGCCCCTGAAGCTTTCTTT. Translated: CASRDSGAPEAFF.

The chain links TRBV14 to TRBJ1-5; 7 positions agree with TRBD1. Per germline, CDR1 SGHDN and CDR2 FVKESK. J lost 5 bases, V lost 4 bases, and 2 bases had no gene match. The CDR3 is 13 amino acids. The CDR3 spells CASSRDSYQPQHF. The CDR3 DNA reads TGTGCCAGCAGCCGGGACAGCTATCAGCCCCAGCATTTT.

This rearrangement joins TRBV7-3 to TRBJ2-1; 9 bases align to TRBD1. V shed 5 bases, J shed 0 bases, and the junction held 2 bases outside the gene matches. This CDR3 has 15 residues. Germline V CDR1 and CDR2: SGHTA, FQGTGA. The CDR3 is CASSRTGDSYNEQFF. As DNA, the CDR3 is TGTGCCAGCAGCCGGACAGGGGACTCCTACAATGAGCAGTTCTTC.

This chain connects TRBV6-6 to TRBJ1-2, with D possibly TRBD1 on 6 matching bases. Germline V gene data show CDR1 as MNHNY and CDR2 as SVGAGI (reference sequence). V lost 5 bases to trimming and J lost 3 bases, with 10 bases between them. CDR3 length: 13 amino acids. The CDR3 sequence is CASSMGTYYGYTF. As DNA, the CDR3 is TGTGCCAGCAGTATGGGGACATACTATGGCTACACCTTC.

The CDR3 DNA is TGTGCCTCCCAGGGGTCAGGGGTTGGACGTGATACGCAGTATTTT. Its protein is CASQGSGVGRDTQYF. V gene TRBV6-5 combines with J gene TRBJ2-3; tentative D call: TRBD1 (6 bases). Trimming took 11 bases from V and 6 from J, leaving 24 bases between them. Per germline, CDR1 MNHEY and CDR2 SVGAGI. The CDR3 spans 15 residues.

This clone was detected only a few times. The chain links TRBV29-1 to TRBJ1-1; 10 bases agree with TRBD1. CDR1 and CDR2 (germline): SQVTM, ANQGSEA. V gave up 7 bases and J gave up 5 bases; unmatched junction bases: 7. The CDR3 runs 13 residues. The CDR3 sequence: CSATGQGGTEAFF. The CDR3 DNA follows: TGCAGCGCTACCGGACAGGGGGGAACTGAAGCTTTCTTT.

The chain has TRBV28 and TRBJ1-2, with TRBD1 identical over 9 bases. Trimming at V came to 5 bases and at J to 4 bases, leaving 5 bases not matched to a gene. The germline V gene encodes CDR1 MDHEN and CDR2 SYDVKM. The CDR3 is 14 amino acids. The CDR3 region has the DNA TGTGCCAGCAGTCCCAGGACAGGGGCCTATGGCTACACCTTC. Translated: CASSPRTGAYGYTF.

The chain is built from TRBV6-1 and TRBJ2-5, with a possible D match to TRBD2 (6 bases). CDR3 length: 15 amino acids. V was clipped by 5 bases and J by 5 bases, with 18 bases between them. In germline, CDR1 is MNHNS, CDR2 SASEGT. The CDR3 nucleotides are TGTGCCAGCAGTACACGGCAGGGAGGTTGGGAGACCCAGTACTTC. This sequence encodes CASSTRQGGWETQYF.

This clone was seen a single time. This chain uses TRBV7-2 with TRBJ2-7, with D perhaps matching TRBD1 (6 bases). The germline CDR1 and CDR2 sequences are SGHTA and FQGNSA. The CDR3 is 15 residues long. V was pared by 5 bases and J by 5 bases, with 19 bases between. CDR3 in DNA: TGTGCCAGCAGCCCGCCTAGCCGTGCAGGGGACGAGCAGTACTTC. Translation: CASSPPSRAGDEQYF. Variable domain in full (rest from reference TRBV7-2 and TRBJ2-7): GAGVSQSPSNKVTEKGKDVELRCDPISGHTALYWYRQSLGQGLEFLIYFQGNSAPDKSGLPSDRFSAERTGGSVSTLTIQRTQQEDSAVYLCASSPPSRAGDEQYFGPGTRLTVT.

This rearrangement joins TRBV6-1 to TRBJ1-6, with D tentatively TRBD1 (6 bases). Germline V gives CDR1 MNHNS, CDR2 SASEGT. Trimming pared 6 bases from V and 6 bases from J, leaving 9 bases between. The CDR3 contains 13 residues. The CDR3 is CASRWTANSPLHF. The CDR3 bases are TGTGCCAGCAGGTGGACAGCTAATTCACCCCTCCACTTT.

This chain joins TRBV28 and TRBJ1-1, with 7 bases aligning to TRBD1. The CDR3 is 14 residues long. The V segment lost 2 bases and the J segment 5 bases; nucleotides outside the gene matches: 5. CDR1 and CDR2 (germline): MDHEN, SYDVKM. CDR3 nucleotide sequence: TGTGCCAGCAGTTTAGACAGGGAGTTTACTGAAGCTTTCTTT. Protein product: CASSLDREFTEAFF.